These 4 T cell receptor beta chains originate from one sample sequenced in a study of cytomegalovirus exposure and HLA in healthy donors. Primers included in the PCR were 60 Vbeta and 13 Jbeta primers. Method: immunoSEQ multiplex PCR; TCRdb's copy keeps in-frame clones and lacks some. This sample has 200,000 to 250,000 clones, with 82% found just once. The material sequenced was PBMCs. These receptors were obtained from a middle-aged woman in good health and CMV-seropositive.

The gene calls are TRBV5-8 and TRBJ2-3; 12 bases are a match to TRBD2. Germline CDR1 and CDR2: SGHTS and YDEGEE. With 0 bases clipped from V and 9 bases from J, the junction kept 8 bases outside the gene matches. The CDR3 runs 16 residues. DNA for the CDR3: TGTGCCAGCAGCTTGGGGACTAGCGGGGAGGTTGAGACGCAGTATTTT. Protein product: CASSLGTSGEVETQYF.

The V and J genes are TRBV19 and TRBJ1-2, with D uncertain. This CDR3 comprises 13 residues. The germline V and J ends were trimmed by 3 bases and 1 base, with 6 bases remaining between them. Germline loops: CDR1 LNHDA, CDR2 SQIVND (reference sequence). The CDR3 DNA follows: TGTGCCAGTAGTATCGGGGTTAACTATGGCTACACCTTC. Translating gives CASSIGVNYGYTF.

A few counts support this clone. The J gene is TRBJ2-2, the V gene TRBV7-2, with 11 bases identical to TRBD1. The CDR3 totals 16 residues. Germline values: CDR1 SGHTA, CDR2 FQGNSA. With V trimmed by 5 bases and J by 7 bases, 9 bases remained unmatched. Here the CDR3 reads CASSPRTGGFIGELFF. The CDR3 DNA is TGTGCCAGCAGCCCGAGGACAGGGGGCTTTATCGGGGAGCTGTTTTTT.

CDR3 residues: CAWIGWTGPNSYNEQFF. The CDR3 DNA reads TGTGCCTGGATCGGTTGGACAGGCCCGAACTCCTACAATGAGCAGTTCTTC. This chain links TRBV30 with TRBJ2-1; TRBD1 matches 7 bases. CDR3 length equals 17 residues. Trimming cost V 4 bases and J 0 bases; bases outside gene matches: 12. The germline CDR1 and CDR2 sequences are GTSNPN and SVGIG (reference sequence).